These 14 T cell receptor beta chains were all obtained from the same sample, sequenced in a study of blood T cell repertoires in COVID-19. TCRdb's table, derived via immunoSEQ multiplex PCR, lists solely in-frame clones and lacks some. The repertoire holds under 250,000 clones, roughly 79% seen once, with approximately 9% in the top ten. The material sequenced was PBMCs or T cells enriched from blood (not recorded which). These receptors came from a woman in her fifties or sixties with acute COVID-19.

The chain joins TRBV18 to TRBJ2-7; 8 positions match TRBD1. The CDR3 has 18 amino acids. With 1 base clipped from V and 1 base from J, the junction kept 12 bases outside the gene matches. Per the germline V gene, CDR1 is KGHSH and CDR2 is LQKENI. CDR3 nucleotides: TGTGCCAGCTCACCACTAGGACAGGGCCCACGTAGGTCCTACGAGCAGTACTTC. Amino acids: CASSPLGQGPRRSYEQYF.

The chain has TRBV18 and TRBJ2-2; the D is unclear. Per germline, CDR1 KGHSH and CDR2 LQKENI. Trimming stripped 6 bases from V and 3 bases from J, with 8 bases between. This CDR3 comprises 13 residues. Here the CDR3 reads CASSHRDTGELFF. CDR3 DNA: TGTGCCAGCTCCCACCGGGACACCGGGGAGCTGTTTTTT.

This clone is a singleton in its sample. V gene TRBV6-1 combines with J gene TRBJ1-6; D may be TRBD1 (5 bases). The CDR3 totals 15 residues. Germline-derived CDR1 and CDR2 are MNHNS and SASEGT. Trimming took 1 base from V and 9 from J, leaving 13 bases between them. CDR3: CASSEEGRVGSPLHF. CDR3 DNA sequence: TGTGCCAGCAGTGAAGAGGGCAGGGTGGGTTCACCCCTCCACTTT.

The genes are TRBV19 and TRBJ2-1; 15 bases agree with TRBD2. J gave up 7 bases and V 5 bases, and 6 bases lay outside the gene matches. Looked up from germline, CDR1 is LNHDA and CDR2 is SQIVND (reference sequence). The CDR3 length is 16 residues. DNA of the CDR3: TGTGCCAGTAGTGGATGGACTAGCGGGAGGGTAAATGAGCAGTTCTTC. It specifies CASSGWTSGRVNEQFF.

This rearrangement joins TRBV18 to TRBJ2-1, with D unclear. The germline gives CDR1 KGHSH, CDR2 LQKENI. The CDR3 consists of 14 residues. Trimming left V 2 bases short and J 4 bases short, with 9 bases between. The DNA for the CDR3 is TGTGCCAGCTCACCAAATCAGGAATACAATGAGCAGTTCTTC. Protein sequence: CASSPNQEYNEQFF. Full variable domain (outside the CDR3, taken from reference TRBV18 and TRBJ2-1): NAGVMQNPRHLVRRRGQEARLRCSPMKGHSHVYWYRQLPEEGLKFMVYLQKENIIDESGMPKERFSAEFPKEGPSILRIQQVVRGDSAAYFCASSPNQEYNEQFFGPGTRLTVL.

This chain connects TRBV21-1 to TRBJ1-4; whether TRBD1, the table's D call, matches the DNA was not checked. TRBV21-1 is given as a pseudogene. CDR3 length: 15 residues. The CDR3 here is CASSEGEGANEKLFF. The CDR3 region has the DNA TGTGCCAGCAGCGAAGGGGAAGGGGCTAATGAAAAACTGTTTTTT.

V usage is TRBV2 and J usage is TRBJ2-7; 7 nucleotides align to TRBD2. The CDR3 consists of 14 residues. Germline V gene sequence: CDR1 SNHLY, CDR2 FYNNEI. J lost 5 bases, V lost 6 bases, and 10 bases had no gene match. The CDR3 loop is CASRSSGRGHEQYF. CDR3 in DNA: TGTGCCAGCAGGTCTAGCGGCCGTGGCCACGAGCAGTACTTC.

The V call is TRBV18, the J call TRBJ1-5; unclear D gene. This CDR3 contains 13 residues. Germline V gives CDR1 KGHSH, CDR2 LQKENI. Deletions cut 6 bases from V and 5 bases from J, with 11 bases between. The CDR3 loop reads CASSLSVDQPQHF. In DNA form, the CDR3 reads TGTGCCAGCTCCTTGTCCGTTGATCAGCCCCAGCATTTT. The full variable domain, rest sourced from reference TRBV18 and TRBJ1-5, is NAGVMQNPRHLVRRRGQEARLRCSPMKGHSHVYWYRQLPEEGLKFMVYLQKENIIDESGMPKERFSAEFPKEGPSILRIQQVVRGDSAAYFCASSLSVDQPQHFGDGTRLSIL.

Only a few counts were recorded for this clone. The DNA of the CDR3 is TGTGCCAGCAGTTTCGGGACTCAAGGGTTAGCTAACTATGGCTACACCTTC. This translates into CASSFGTQGLANYGYTF. The chain combines TRBV28 with TRBJ1-2, with a possible D match to TRBD1 (5 bases). CDR3 length: 17 residues. CDR1 MDHEN and CDR2 SYDVKM come from the germline V gene. V was shortened by 3 bases and J by 0 bases, with 17 bases between the two germline ends.

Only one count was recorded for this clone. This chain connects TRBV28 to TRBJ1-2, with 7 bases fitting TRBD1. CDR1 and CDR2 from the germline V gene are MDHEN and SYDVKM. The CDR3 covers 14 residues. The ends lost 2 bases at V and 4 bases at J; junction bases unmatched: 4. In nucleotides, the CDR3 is TGTGCCAGCAGTTTAGAGGGGGCCGGCTATGGCTACACCTTC. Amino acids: CASSLEGAGYGYTF.

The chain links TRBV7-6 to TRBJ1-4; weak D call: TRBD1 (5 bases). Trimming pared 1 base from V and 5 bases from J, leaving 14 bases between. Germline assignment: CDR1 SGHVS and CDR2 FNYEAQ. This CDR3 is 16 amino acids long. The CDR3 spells CASSLVRAGKNEKLFF. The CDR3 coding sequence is TGTGCCAGCAGCTTAGTCCGGGCAGGGAAGAATGAAAAACTGTTTTTT.

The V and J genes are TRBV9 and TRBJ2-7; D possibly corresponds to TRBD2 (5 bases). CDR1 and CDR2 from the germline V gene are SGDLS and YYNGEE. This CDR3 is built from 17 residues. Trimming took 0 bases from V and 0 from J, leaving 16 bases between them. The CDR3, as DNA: TGTGCCAGCAGCGTAGGGAAGGACTCAGCCTACTCCTACGAGCAGTACTTC. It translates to CASSVGKDSAYSYEQYF.

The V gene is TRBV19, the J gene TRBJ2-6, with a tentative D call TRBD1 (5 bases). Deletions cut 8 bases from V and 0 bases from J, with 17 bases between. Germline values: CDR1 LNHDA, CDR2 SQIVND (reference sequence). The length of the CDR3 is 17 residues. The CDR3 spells CASQGVRLSSGANVLTF. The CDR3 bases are TGTGCCAGTCAAGGGGTGCGGCTAAGCTCTGGGGCCAACGTCCTGACTTTC.

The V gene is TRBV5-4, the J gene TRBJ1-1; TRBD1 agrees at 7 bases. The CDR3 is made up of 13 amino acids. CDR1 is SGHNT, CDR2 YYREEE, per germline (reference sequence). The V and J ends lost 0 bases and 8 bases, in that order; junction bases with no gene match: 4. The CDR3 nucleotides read TGTGCCAGCAGCTTGGCCCCGGGACAGGAAGCTTTCTTT. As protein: CASSLAPGQEAFF.